This T cell receptor beta chain was sequenced during a study of CD8 T cells in ankylosing spondylitis. Germline V gene sequence: CDR1 MNHEY, CDR2 SMNVEV (reference sequence). This CDR3 contains 15 residues. V gave up 3 bases and J gave up 5 bases, with 17 bases separating them. This clonotype was counted only a few times. TCRdb used MiXCR to reprocess the 5' RACE reads, holding one entry per CDR3 protein. In the table there are about 250,000 distinct CDR3 sequences, 18% of which are singletons. This TCR came from a male donor with ankylosing spondylitis or in good health (not recorded which). The chain joins TRBV27 to TRBJ2-7, with D possibly matching TRBD2 (7 bases). The material sequenced was blood, either unsorted or a sorted T cell fraction (not recorded which). CDR3 nucleotides: TGTGCCAGCAGTTTCATCTACGGGGGGCGACACGAGCAGTACTTC. Protein sequence: CASSFIYGGRHEQYF.